This T cell receptor beta chain appears in the sequencing data of a study of T cells in Graves' hyperthyroidism and ophthalmopathy. There were TCR beta CDR3 regions amplified from RNA transcripts. With the HTBI primer set, the TCR CDR3 went through a first round of RT-PCR. TCRdb independently ran MiXCR on the multiplex PCR reads; one entry per CDR3 protein. The data hold 300,000 to 450,000 distinct CDR3 sequences, with around 25% observed a single time. This clonotype was seen more than once but under ten times. The V end was cut by 2 bases, the J end by 9 bases, with 17 bases between. The CDR3 is made up of 15 amino acids. Germline CDR1 MNHEY, CDR2 SVGEGT.

This clonotype was obtained from a man aged 50 or older with Graves' hyperthyroidism. The chain combines TRBV6-2 or TRBV6-3 with TRBJ2-1; D remains unclear. Sequenced input: blood. CDR3: CASSYGPTGAGEQFF. The CDR3 DNA reads as TGTGCCAGCAGTTACGGCCCGACCGGCGCTGGTGAGCAGTTCTTC.